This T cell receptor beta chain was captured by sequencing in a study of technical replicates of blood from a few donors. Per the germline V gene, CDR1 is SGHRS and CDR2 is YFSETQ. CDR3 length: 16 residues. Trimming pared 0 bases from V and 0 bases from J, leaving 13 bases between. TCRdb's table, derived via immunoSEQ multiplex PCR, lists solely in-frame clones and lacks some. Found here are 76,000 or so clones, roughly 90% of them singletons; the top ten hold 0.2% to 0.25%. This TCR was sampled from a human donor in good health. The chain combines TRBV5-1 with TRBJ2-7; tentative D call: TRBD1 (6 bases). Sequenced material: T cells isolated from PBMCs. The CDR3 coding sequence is TGCGCCAGCAGCTTGGCCCCAGGGGTGGACTCCTACGAGCAGTACTTC. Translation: CASSLAPGVDSYEQYF.